The entry below describes one TCR beta chain. Patients in Seattle were enrolled during active infection, then followed longitudinally. The sample originates from a study of blood T cell repertoires in COVID-19. Looking at the study overall: PBMCs, B-cell-depleted T cells, or T cells provided the cDNA or gDNA that made up the material.

The authors' processing: For nucleated cells, counts were estimated from reference gene primer amplification. Measured with immunoSEQ multiplex PCR; TCRdb has only the in-frame clones, and not every one. The V and J calls and clone size were taken over from that table, and D and trimming were inferred from the DNA. The table shows 150,000 to 250,000 clones, with around 94% occurring only once. The V gene's germline CDR1 is LGHDT and CDR2 YNNKEL (reference sequence). Unmatched junction bases numbered 4, after V lost 4 bases and J lost 5 bases. This CDR3 comprises 14 residues. The sequencing sample was made of peripheral blood. The chain joins TRBV3-1 (or the pseudogene TRBV3-2) to TRBJ2-3; TRBD1 matches 9 bases. This receptor was obtained from a man in his thirties or forties with COVID-19, enrolled during active disease. CDR3 coding DNA: TGTGCCAGCAGCCTGCGACAGGGGGTAGATACGCAGTATTTT. It encodes CASSLRQGVDTQYF.